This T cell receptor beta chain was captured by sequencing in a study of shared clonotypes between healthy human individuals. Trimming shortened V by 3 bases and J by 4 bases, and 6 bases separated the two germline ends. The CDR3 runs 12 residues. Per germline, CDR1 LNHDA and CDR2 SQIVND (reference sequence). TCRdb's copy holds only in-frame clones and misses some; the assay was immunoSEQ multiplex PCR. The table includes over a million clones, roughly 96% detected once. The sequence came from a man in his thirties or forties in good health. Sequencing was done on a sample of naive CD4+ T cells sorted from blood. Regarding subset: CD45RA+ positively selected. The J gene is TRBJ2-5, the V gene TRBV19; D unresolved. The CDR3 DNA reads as TGTGCCAGTAGTATGCCCCGAGAGACCCAGTACTTC. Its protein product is CASSMPRETQYF.